This TCR beta chain was identified in a study of shared clonotypes between healthy human individuals. Original handling: ImmunoSEQ output held junction-only sequences without quality scores, so filtering differed. The assay was immunoSEQ multiplex PCR, and TCRdb's table has in-frame clones only and misses some. V and J calls and clone size are those listed in that table; D and trimming were worked out from the DNA. Here the sample spans roughly 1 million clones, 65% to 75% being singletons. Germline-derived CDR1 and CDR2 are MNHEY and SMNVEV (reference sequence). CDR3 length equals 15 residues. The TCR was taken from a man aged 18 to 29 in good health. The rearrangement links TRBV27 to TRBJ2-5, with TRBD1 matching 12 bases. The DNA matches TRBJ2-7 better at its end, which makes the J call doubtful. Sequencing was carried out using memory CD4+ T cells sorted from blood. Subset meaning: CD45RA-negative fraction. The CDR3 here is CASSLRDRGLYEQYF. DNA for the CDR3: TGTGCCAGCAGTCTACGGGACAGGGGGCTGTACGAGCAGTACTTC.